This is a list of T cell receptor beta chains from one sample in a study of patients and donors after allogeneic stem cell transplantation. TCRdb ran MiXCR on the RT-PCR reads and lists one entry per CDR3 protein. The data contain approximately 20,000 distinct CDR3 sequences, approximately 5% of them singletons. The sample was blood, either unsorted or a sorted T cell fraction (not recorded which). These receptors were obtained from a human donor who was either an allogeneic HSCT recipient or a stem cell or donor lymphocyte infusion donor (not recorded which). It is not recorded whose cells these are; they may come from a transplant donor. The CDR3 runs from the conserved cysteine through the conserved F or W. Fields, in order: D gene, V gene, clone size, J gene, CDR3 DNA, CDR3 protein. The D gene is left open where the match is weak. Clone size, where shown, is once, few, many, or a class for clones that have expanded.

D gene: .
V gene: TRBV5-1
clone size: .
J gene: TRBJ2-2
CDR3 DNA: TGCGCCAGCAGCAAGGGTGGGGCAACGAACACCGGGGAGCTGTTTTTT
CDR3 protein: CASSKGGATNTGELFF

D gene: TRBD1
V gene: TRBV6-1
clone size: .
J gene: TRBJ1-2
CDR3 DNA: TGTGCCAGCAGTCCCAGTGAGGGACAGGGTGGAGATGGCTACACCTTC
CDR3 protein: CASSPSEGQGGDGYTF

D gene: TRBD2
V gene: TRBV7-8
clone size: many
J gene: TRBJ2-5
CDR3 DNA: TGTGCCAGCAGCCCCCAGCTAGCGGGAGGCCAAGAGACCCAGTACTTC
CDR3 protein: CASSPQLAGGQETQYF

D gene: .
V gene: TRBV18
clone size: many
J gene: TRBJ2-7
CDR3 DNA: TGTGCCAGCTCACCAAGGGGGGTTCAGATGTACTTC
CDR3 protein: CASSPRGVQMYF

D gene: .
V gene: TRBV7-9
clone size: few
J gene: TRBJ2-5
CDR3 DNA: TGTGCCAGCAGCCGGGGGAGAGAGACCCAGTACTTC
CDR3 protein: CASSRGRETQYF

D gene: .
V gene: TRBV20-1
clone size: .
J gene: TRBJ1-1
CDR3 DNA: TGCAGTGCTAGAGTAGGGCCCGGGACTGAAGCTTTCTTT
CDR3 protein: CSARVGPGTEAFF

D gene: .
V gene: TRBV5-1
clone size: many
J gene: TRBJ2-5
CDR3 DNA: TGCGCCAGCAGCTTGGTTGGCACAAGAGGAGAGACCCAGTACTTC
CDR3 protein: CASSLVGTRGETQYF

D gene: .
V gene: TRBV9
clone size: many
J gene: TRBJ2-1
CDR3 DNA: TGTGCCAGCAGTAAAGATAGCGGGGGGACAGGGAATGAGCAGTTCTTC
CDR3 protein: CASSKDSGGTGNEQFF

D gene: TRBD1
V gene: TRBV11-1
clone size: few
J gene: TRBJ1-1
CDR3 DNA: TGTGCCAGCAGCTTTTTCAGGGGGCCTATGGGATTAAGCACTGAAGCTTTCTTT
CDR3 protein: CASSFFRGPMGLSTEAFF

D gene: .
V gene: TRBV28
clone size: many
J gene: TRBJ2-2
CDR3 DNA: TGTGCCAGCAGTTTCTCTGGACTCTCGAACACCGGGGAGCTGTTTTTT
CDR3 protein: CASSFSGLSNTGELFF

D gene: .
V gene: TRBV30
clone size: few
J gene: TRBJ1-1
CDR3 DNA: TGTGCCTGGAGGGAAGGGGGAAAAACTGAAGCTTTCTTT
CDR3 protein: CAWREGGKTEAFF

D gene: .
V gene: TRBV7-9
clone size: many
J gene: TRBJ2-5
CDR3 DNA: TGTGCCAGCAGCAGAGAAGGAGGGAGCACCCAGTACTTC
CDR3 protein: CASSREGGSTQYF

D gene: .
V gene: TRBV12-3/TRBV12-4
clone size: many
J gene: TRBJ2-2
CDR3 DNA: TGTGCCAGCAGTTTACGATCAGGGGCGAGCACCGGGGAGCTGTTTTTT
CDR3 protein: CASSLRSGASTGELFF

D gene: TRBD1
V gene: TRBV9
clone size: many
J gene: TRBJ1-4
CDR3 DNA: TGTGCCAGCAGCGTCACAGGGGTGGGCCGGAATGAAAAACTGTTTTTT
CDR3 protein: CASSVTGVGRNEKLFF

D gene: .
V gene: TRBV7-9
clone size: many
J gene: TRBJ2-5
CDR3 DNA: TGTGCCAGCAGCTTACCTAGTGGACAGTTCCAAGAGACCCAGTACTTC
CDR3 protein: CASSLPSGQFQETQYF

D gene: .
V gene: TRBV7-9
clone size: few
J gene: TRBJ1-2
CDR3 DNA: TGTGCCAGCAGCCCCCTGAGGTATGGCTACACCTTC
CDR3 protein: CASSPLRYGYTF

D gene: .
V gene: TRBV20-1
clone size: medium-sized
J gene: TRBJ2-2
CDR3 DNA: TGCAGTGCTAGAGATACCGGGGGGCGTTCCACCGGGGAGCTGTTTTTT
CDR3 protein: CSARDTGGRSTGELFF

D gene: .
V gene: TRBV7-9
clone size: few
J gene: TRBJ1-6
CDR3 DNA: TGTGCCAGCAGCATAACAGGGTTTAGTTCACCCCTCCACTTT
CDR3 protein: CASSITGFSSPLHF

D gene: .
V gene: TRBV18
clone size: .
J gene: TRBJ1-5
CDR3 DNA: TGTGCCAGCTCACCAGAAAGCAGGGATTACGGGCCCCAGCATTTT
CDR3 protein: CASSPESRDYGPQHF

D gene: TRBD2
V gene: TRBV20-1
clone size: few
J gene: TRBJ2-7
CDR3 DNA: TGCAGTGCTAGAGATCCCATTAGCGGGGAAGTGTCGTACTTC
CDR3 protein: CSARDPISGEVSYF

D gene: TRBD1
V gene: TRBV27
clone size: many
J gene: TRBJ1-1
CDR3 DNA: TGTGCCAGCAGGGACAGGGGACGGTACACTGAAGCTTTCTTT
CDR3 protein: CASRDRGRYTEAFF

D gene: TRBD2
V gene: TRBV20-1
clone size: many
J gene: TRBJ2-1
CDR3 DNA: TGCAGTGCTAGAGAGCTAGCGGGAGGGTTGAACAATGAGCAGTTCTTC
CDR3 protein: CSARELAGGLNNEQFF

D gene: TRBD2
V gene: TRBV6-5
clone size: many
J gene: TRBJ2-7
CDR3 DNA: TGTGCCAGCAGTTACCCCGGACTAGCGGACCCCTACGAGCAGTACTTC
CDR3 protein: CASSYPGLADPYEQYF

D gene: .
V gene: TRBV28
clone size: .
J gene: TRBJ1-2
CDR3 DNA: TGTGCCAGCAGTTTATGGACAGAGTATGGCTACACCTTC
CDR3 protein: CASSLWTEYGYTF

D gene: TRBD1
V gene: TRBV6-5
clone size: .
J gene: TRBJ1-2
CDR3 DNA: TGTGCCAGCAGTTACTCTCTACCAACGACAGGGGGCGGCTATGGCTACACCTTC
CDR3 protein: CASSYSLPTTGGGYGYTF

D gene: TRBD1
V gene: TRBV7-9
clone size: many
J gene: TRBJ1-1
CDR3 DNA: TGTGCCAGCAGGATCTGGGACAGATCGAACACTGAAGCTTTCTTT
CDR3 protein: CASRIWDRSNTEAFF

D gene: .
V gene: TRBV7-9
clone size: .
J gene: TRBJ2-5
CDR3 DNA: TGTGCCAGCGAACCCCGTAGGACCCTGTACCAAGGGACCCAGTACTTC
CDR3 protein: CASEPRRTLYQGTQYF

D gene: .
V gene: TRBV3-1
clone size: many
J gene: TRBJ1-1
CDR3 DNA: TGTGCCAGCAGCCAAGGGGAATCTGAAGCTTTCTTT
CDR3 protein: CASSQGESEAFF

D gene: .
V gene: TRBV10-1
clone size: few
J gene: TRBJ1-1
CDR3 DNA: TGCGCCAGCAGTGAGTTACCGGGACAATTTTACGAAGCTTTCTTT
CDR3 protein: CASSELPGQFYEAFF

D gene: TRBD2
V gene: TRBV7-7
clone size: .
J gene: TRBJ2-7
CDR3 DNA: TGTGCCAGCAGCCCACTAGCGGGCAGCTCCTACGAGCAGTACTTC
CDR3 protein: CASSPLAGSSYEQYF

D gene: .
V gene: TRBV6-5
clone size: many
J gene: TRBJ2-7
CDR3 DNA: TGTGCCAGCAGTTACGAGGGTGACTCCTACGAGCAGTACTTC
CDR3 protein: CASSYEGDSYEQYF

D gene: TRBD1
V gene: TRBV5-1
clone size: medium-sized
J gene: TRBJ2-5
CDR3 DNA: TGCGCCAGCAGCTGGAAGGGACAGGGGTTGGGAGAGACCCAGTACTTC
CDR3 protein: CASSWKGQGLGETQYF

D gene: .
V gene: TRBV5-1
clone size: many
J gene: TRBJ2-5
CDR3 DNA: TGCGCCAGCAGCTCCGGGACTCCAGGGGAGACCCAGTACTTC
CDR3 protein: CASSSGTPGETQYF

D gene: .
V gene: TRBV7-2
clone size: few
J gene: TRBJ2-7
CDR3 DNA: TGTGCCAGCAGCCCCAGGGGGGTCAGCTCCTACGAGCAGTACTTC
CDR3 protein: CASSPRGVSSYEQYF

D gene: .
V gene: TRBV6-1
clone size: .
J gene: TRBJ2-3
CDR3 DNA: TGTGCCAGCAGTCCAATGGGCAGGGGGGGCCGCACAGATACGCAGTATTTT
CDR3 protein: CASSPMGRGGRTDTQYF

D gene: TRBD2
V gene: TRBV7-2
clone size: many
J gene: TRBJ2-1
CDR3 DNA: TGTGCCAGCAGCTTAGAGGGACTAGCCTACAATGAGCAGTTCTTC
CDR3 protein: CASSLEGLAYNEQFF

D gene: TRBD2
V gene: TRBV7-2
clone size: many
J gene: TRBJ2-3
CDR3 DNA: TGTGCCAGCAGCCGAGGTAGCGGGAGAGGGTTCACAGATACGCAGTATTTT
CDR3 protein: CASSRGSGRGFTDTQYF

D gene: TRBD1
V gene: TRBV7-9
clone size: many
J gene: TRBJ2-7
CDR3 DNA: TGTGCCAGCAGCGCCCGACAGGGGGCACTCTACGAGCAGTACTTC
CDR3 protein: CASSARQGALYEQYF

D gene: TRBD1
V gene: TRBV27
clone size: many
J gene: TRBJ2-7
CDR3 DNA: TGTGCCAGCTCCGGGACAGGGTTTTACGAGCAGTACTTC
CDR3 protein: CASSGTGFYEQYF

D gene: .
V gene: TRBV7-9
clone size: many
J gene: TRBJ2-1
CDR3 DNA: TGTGCCAGCAGACACTCCTATATCGCGGGGGCGCCGGATGAGCAGTTCTTC
CDR3 protein: CASRHSYIAGAPDEQFF

D gene: TRBD1
V gene: TRBV11-3
clone size: many
J gene: TRBJ1-2
CDR3 DNA: TGTGCCAGCAGCCTTGGTGGTGCAGGGGGATCTGGCTACACCTTC
CDR3 protein: CASSLGGAGGSGYTF

D gene: TRBD1
V gene: TRBV2
clone size: many
J gene: TRBJ2-1
CDR3 DNA: TGTGCCAGCAGTGAAAAAAGGAGAGACAGGGGCCACAATGAGCAGTTCTTC
CDR3 protein: CASSEKRRDRGHNEQFF

D gene: TRBD2
V gene: TRBV5-1
clone size: many
J gene: TRBJ2-7
CDR3 DNA: TGCGCCAGCAGCTCAGGGACTAGCTTGGGCGAGCAGTACTTC
CDR3 protein: CASSSGTSLGEQYF

D gene: .
V gene: TRBV4-1
clone size: few
J gene: TRBJ1-2
CDR3 DNA: TGCGCCAGCAGCCAAGAGACACGGAGTTATGGCTACACCTTC
CDR3 protein: CASSQETRSYGYTF

D gene: .
V gene: TRBV15
clone size: many
J gene: TRBJ2-2
CDR3 DNA: TGTGCCACCAGCAGGGACACCGGGGAGCTGTTTTTT
CDR3 protein: CATSRDTGELFF

D gene: .
V gene: TRBV3-1
clone size: medium-sized
J gene: TRBJ2-5
CDR3 DNA: TGTGCCAGCAGCCAAGATGATGGTAGCCAGGAGACCCAGTACTTC
CDR3 protein: CASSQDDGSQETQYF